Listed below are T cell receptor beta chains from one sample, sequenced in a study of shared clonotypes between healthy human individuals. Assay: immunoSEQ multiplex PCR; the TCRdb copy retains only in-frame clones and omits some. Of fewer than 500,000 clones in the sample, approximately 79% were seen once. The sample was PBMCs. The receptors shown here come from a middle-aged woman in good health. Some clones in this sample may be carry-over from other donors' samples. CDR3s include the opening cysteine and the closing phenylalanine or tryptophan. Fields, in order: CDR3 DNA, CDR3 protein, clone size, D gene, J gene, V gene. The D gene is left open where the match is weak. Clone sizes are given selectively: once, few, many, or a class where the clone is expanded.

CDR3 DNA: TGTGCCAGCAGTTCCTCATTTAGCGGGAGGGCCAATCCGCCAGATACGCAGTATTTT
CDR3 protein: CASSSSFSGRANPPDTQYF
clone size: .
D gene: TRBD2
J gene: TRBJ2-3
V gene: TRBV27

CDR3 DNA: TGTGCCAGCAGTTTATCGGTAGCGGGAGCGCCGGAGGAGCAGTACTTC
CDR3 protein: CASSLSVAGAPEEQYF
clone size: .
D gene: TRBD2
J gene: TRBJ2-7
V gene: TRBV27

CDR3 DNA: TGCAGCGTTGACTCGACAGAAGAATATGGCTACACCTTC
CDR3 protein: CSVDSTEEYGYTF
clone size: .
D gene: .
J gene: TRBJ1-2
V gene: TRBV29-1

CDR3 DNA: TGCGCCAGCAGCTTGGACGAGACGAACACCGGGGAGCTGTTTTTT
CDR3 protein: CASSLDETNTGELFF
clone size: .
D gene: .
J gene: TRBJ2-2
V gene: TRBV5-1

CDR3 DNA: TGTGCCAGCAGTACGAAAGGGGAGACCCAGTACTTC
CDR3 protein: CASSTKGETQYF
clone size: .
D gene: .
J gene: TRBJ2-5
V gene: TRBV7-8

CDR3 DNA: TGTGCCAGAAGACATGGTCGCTACGAGCAGTACTTC
CDR3 protein: CARRHGRYEQYF
clone size: once
D gene: .
J gene: TRBJ2-7
V gene: TRBV7-5

CDR3 DNA: TGTGCCAGCAGCTTAGATATAAGACTTAGGGAGCTGTTTTTT
CDR3 protein: CASSLDIRLRELFF
clone size: few
D gene: .
J gene: TRBJ2-2
V gene: TRBV7-2

CDR3 DNA: TGTGCCAGCAGCGTAGGACCGAACACTGAAGCTTTCTTT
CDR3 protein: CASSVGPNTEAFF
clone size: .
D gene: .
J gene: TRBJ1-1
V gene: TRBV9

CDR3 DNA: TGCGCCAGCAGCACGGGTCACACTGAAGCTTTCTTT
CDR3 protein: CASSTGHTEAFF
clone size: few
D gene: .
J gene: TRBJ1-1
V gene: TRBV5-1

CDR3 DNA: TGTGCCAGCAGCTCCGGAGGGGTGTTGCGCGCTGAAGCTTTCTTT
CDR3 protein: CASSSGGVLRAEAFF
clone size: .
D gene: .
J gene: TRBJ1-1
V gene: TRBV11-2

CDR3 DNA: TGTGCCAGCAGCAGCGGGCCCCCGGGGAATGAGCAGTTCTTC
CDR3 protein: CASSSGPPGNEQFF
clone size: .
D gene: .
J gene: TRBJ2-1
V gene: TRBV7-2

CDR3 DNA: TGTGCCAGCAGTAAAGACGGCTACAATGAGCAGTTCTTC
CDR3 protein: CASSKDGYNEQFF
clone size: .
D gene: .
J gene: TRBJ2-1
V gene: TRBV2

CDR3 DNA: TGTGCCAGCAGCGGCGGACAGGGGGCGGCCAAAAACATTCAGTACTTC
CDR3 protein: CASSGGQGAAKNIQYF
clone size: .
D gene: TRBD1
J gene: TRBJ2-4
V gene: TRBV9

CDR3 DNA: TGTGCCAGTAGCTCTCTCACTAGCGGGAGGGCCCATGAGCAGTTCTTC
CDR3 protein: CASSSLTSGRAHEQFF
clone size: once
D gene: TRBD2
J gene: TRBJ2-1
V gene: TRBV5-5

CDR3 DNA: TGCAGCGCCCGAACTGGGGGCAGCGAAAAACTGTTTTTT
CDR3 protein: CSARTGGSEKLFF
clone size: .
D gene: .
J gene: TRBJ1-4
V gene: TRBV29-1

CDR3 DNA: TGTGCCTGGGGGACAGGGGAGGACAATCAGCCCCAGCATTTT
CDR3 protein: CAWGTGEDNQPQHF
clone size: .
D gene: TRBD1
J gene: TRBJ1-5
V gene: TRBV30

CDR3 DNA: TGCGCCAGCAGCCAACGGTTTCCGCAATCAAACGATAATGAAAAACTGTTTTTT
CDR3 protein: CASSQRFPQSNDNEKLFF
clone size: .
D gene: .
J gene: TRBJ1-4
V gene: TRBV4-1

CDR3 DNA: TGTGCCTGGAGTCCCGGGGTTAATGAAAAGCTGTTTTTT
CDR3 protein: CAWSPGVNEKLFF
clone size: once
D gene: .
J gene: TRBJ1-4
V gene: TRBV30

CDR3 DNA: TGCGCCAGCAGCCAAGGCTATACCGGGACAGGGGGCGACTATGGCTACACCTTC
CDR3 protein: CASSQGYTGTGGDYGYTF
clone size: .
D gene: TRBD1
J gene: TRBJ1-2
V gene: TRBV4-1

CDR3 DNA: TGTGCCAGCAGCCCCAGGATCAGCTACACCTTC
CDR3 protein: CASSPRISYTF
clone size: many
D gene: .
J gene: TRBJ1-2
V gene: TRBV11-2

CDR3 DNA: TGTGCCAGCAGTTCATCCTGGACTGTCACAGATACGCAGTATTTT
CDR3 protein: CASSSSWTVTDTQYF
clone size: few
D gene: .
J gene: TRBJ2-3
V gene: TRBV6-1

CDR3 DNA: TGTGCCAGCAGCGACACCCGGGCGAGCTCCGGGGAGCTGTTTTTT
CDR3 protein: CASSDTRASSGELFF
clone size: .
D gene: .
J gene: TRBJ2-2
V gene: TRBV11-2

CDR3 DNA: TGTGCCAGCAGTGAAGGGAGAGGAAGGGGTACTGGAAACACCATATATTTT
CDR3 protein: CASSEGRGRGTGNTIYF
clone size: .
D gene: .
J gene: TRBJ1-3
V gene: TRBV6-1

CDR3 DNA: TGTGCCAGCAGTCTGTCTGGGGCCAACGTCCTGACTTTC
CDR3 protein: CASSLSGANVLTF
clone size: once
D gene: .
J gene: TRBJ2-6
V gene: TRBV27